This TCR beta chain was observed in a study of T cell responses to AZD1222 COVID-19 vaccine. Study-level findings and limits: Baseline seropositives among AZD1222 recipients totaled only 6 or 7. Regions 160-218 and 743-854 dominated among vaccine-associated CD4 TCRs spanning spike. In a largely white British group with more females than males, clonal diversity was possibly underestimated.

As regards this clone: Its specificity is not known.

The CDR3 totals 15 residues. CDR1 is SGHRS, CDR2 YFSETQ, per germline. The ends lost 6 bases at V and 4 bases at J; junction bases unmatched: 6. Clones were read by immunoSEQ multiplex PCR, and TCRdb kept only the in-frame ones, dropping some. The sample yields approximately 140,000 clones, more than 85% seen once. Second-dose timings of about 4 or about 12 weeks were pooled. This clonotype originated in an adult who received the AZD1222 COVID-19 vaccine. The sample in question was peripheral blood, obtained 28 days after the second AZD1222 dose. The rearrangement joins TRBV5-1 to TRBJ2-1; 11 bases are shared with TRBD2. The CDR3 loop is CASTPGLADYNEQFF. CDR3 bases: TGCGCCAGCACGCCGGGACTAGCGGATTACAATGAGCAGTTCTTC.